A single sample gave rise to the 30 T cell receptor beta chains below, sequenced in a study of identifying expanded T cells in peripheral blood. Method: immunoSEQ multiplex PCR; TCRdb's copy keeps in-frame clones and lacks some. The table lists approximately 90,000 clones, approximately 86% of them singletons. The sequenced sample was blood. All receptors come from a person between 18 and 70 years old in good health.

This chain links TRBV27 with TRBJ2-7, with 13 bases matching TRBD2. V lost 5 bases, J lost 1 base, and 5 bases stayed unmatched. Germline V gives CDR1 MNHEY, CDR2 SMNVEV (reference sequence). This CDR3 contains 16 residues. The CDR3 DNA is TGTGCCAGCAGTCCGCGGACTAGCGGGGGTTCCTACGAGCAGTACTTC. Its protein product is CASSPRTSGGSYEQYF.

The chain has TRBV27 and TRBJ1-1; D is perhaps TRBD1 (6 bases). From germline, CDR1 is MNHEY and CDR2 SMNVEV (reference sequence). With 5 bases removed from V and 1 base from J, the gap between germline ends came to 14 bases. This CDR3 comprises 15 residues. The CDR3: CASSTTGLGNTEAFF. DNA of the CDR3: TGTGCCAGCAGTACAACAGGGTTGGGGAACACTGAAGCTTTCTTT.

The gene calls are TRBV6-5 and TRBJ2-5; 13 bases fit TRBD2. Trimming at V came to 5 bases and at J to 4 bases, leaving 7 bases not matched to a gene. The CDR3 has 16 amino acids. Germline CDR1 MNHEY, CDR2 SVGAGI. The CDR3 loop is CASSNLGLAGRETQYF. The CDR3 DNA reads as TGTGCCAGCAGTAACTTGGGACTAGCGGGACGAGAGACCCAGTACTTC.

The gene calls are TRBV9 and TRBJ2-7, with D uncertain. This CDR3 region has 13 residues. V lost 4 bases and J 5 bases, leaving 13 bases between the germline ends. Germline V gene lookup returns CDR1 SGDLS and CDR2 YYNGEE. The DNA of the CDR3 is TGTGCCAGCAGCCTACTTATGTGGGACGAGCAGTACTTC. Translated: CASSLLMWDEQYF. Using reference TRBV9 and TRBJ2-7 for the parts outside the CDR3, the full variable domain is DSGVTQTPKHLITATGQRVTLRCSPRSGDLSVYWYQQSLDQGLQFLIQYYNGEERAKGNILERFSAQQFPDLHSELNLSSLELGDSALYFCASSLLMWDEQYFGPGTRLTVT.

The chain joins TRBV11-2 to TRBJ2-5; TRBD1 aligns across 11 bases. The CDR3 loop spans 16 amino acids. The germline V gene has CDR1 SGHAT and CDR2 FQNNGV. V shed 4 bases, J shed 2 bases, and the junction held 6 bases outside the gene matches. The CDR3 here is CASSSGDRGAQETQYF. The CDR3 coding sequence is TGTGCCAGCAGCTCCGGGGACAGGGGGGCGCAAGAGACCCAGTACTTC. Full variable domain (missing parts from reference TRBV11-2 and TRBJ2-5): EAGVAQSPRYKIIEKRQSVAFWCNPISGHATLYWYQQILGQGPKLLIQFQNNGVVDDSQLPKDRFSAERLKGVDSTLKIQPAKLEDSAVYLCASSSGDRGAQETQYFGPGTRLLVL.

This sequence joins TRBV28 and TRBJ1-6, with D perhaps matching TRBD1 (5 bases). CDR1 and CDR2 (germline): MDHEN, SYDVKM. The CDR3 runs 14 residues. The V end was cut by 8 bases, the J end by 7 bases, with 15 bases between. As DNA, the CDR3 is TGTGCCAGCCAGTTCCGGGGCGGAAATTCACCCCTCCACTTT. Protein product: CASQFRGGNSPLHF.

The chain employs TRBV4-3 and TRBJ2-6, with D unclear. V lost 0 bases and J 0 bases, leaving 6 bases between the germline ends. Germline V gene data show CDR1 as LGHNA and CDR2 as YSLEER. This CDR3 region has 16 residues. CDR3 bases: TGCGCCAGCAGCCAAGATCCAGTCTCTGGGGCCAACGTCCTGACTTTC. Protein: CASSQDPVSGANVLTF.

The gene calls are TRBV10-3 and TRBJ1-1; 7 positions match TRBD1. The CDR3 extends over 16 amino acids. The junction had 8 bases not matched to a gene; V was cut back by 3 bases and J by 1 base. The V gene's germline CDR1 is ENHRY and CDR2 SYGVKD. The CDR3, as DNA: TGTGCCATCAGTGAATTGGGTACAGGGGCGAACACTGAAGCTTTCTTT. As protein: CAISELGTGANTEAFF.

This clone was detected only a few times. In DNA form, the CDR3 reads TGTGCCAGCAGCAGGAGGGCGGGCACAGATACGCAGTATTTT. Its translation: CASSRRAGTDTQYF. This chain connects TRBV11-2 to TRBJ2-3, with D tentatively TRBD2 (6 bases). CDR3 length equals 14 residues. Deletions cut 5 bases from V and 1 base from J, with 10 bases between. Per germline, CDR1 SGHAT and CDR2 FQNNGV. Complete variable domain (other parts from reference TRBV11-2 and TRBJ2-3): EAGVAQSPRYKIIEKRQSVAFWCNPISGHATLYWYQQILGQGPKLLIQFQNNGVVDDSQLPKDRFSAERLKGVDSTLKIQPAKLEDSAVYLCASSRRAGTDTQYFGPGTRLTVL.

V usage is TRBV7-9 and J usage is TRBJ1-5; TRBD1 matches 8 bases. The J segment lost 6 bases and the V segment lost 4 bases, leaving 2 bases of the junction unmatched. Per germline, CDR1 SEHNR and CDR2 FQNEAQ (reference sequence). The CDR3 has 13 residues. CDR3 DNA: TGTGCCAGCAGCTATACAGGGGGTCAGCCCCAGCATTTT. The encoded protein is CASSYTGGQPQHF.

The table lists this clone with a few counts. This CDR3 is also generated by other DNA sequences in the sample. The rearrangement uses TRBV20-1 and TRBJ2-7; D remains unclear. Germline CDR1 and CDR2: DFQATT and SNEGSKA (reference sequence). V shed 0 bases and J shed 4 bases, with 4 bases lying between them. The length of the CDR3 is 11 residues. The CDR3 DNA is TGCAGTGCTAGAGAAGTGTACGAGCAGTACTTC. It encodes CSAREVYEQYF.

The J gene is TRBJ1-2, the V gene TRBV6-6; unclear D gene. V was trimmed by 0 bases and J by 5 bases, leaving 10 bases between them. From germline, CDR1 is MNHNY and CDR2 SVGAGI (reference sequence). This CDR3 region has 14 residues. The CDR3 bases are TGTGCCAGCAGTTACTCGAGGACTTATTATGGCTACACCTTC. It specifies CASSYSRTYYGYTF.

This rearrangement joins TRBV6-1 to TRBJ1-3; no reliable D call. V lost 0 bases, J lost 9 bases, and 15 bases lay in between. The CDR3 totals 15 residues. Per germline, CDR1 MNHNS and CDR2 SASEGT. CDR3: CASSEAPRLRGTIYF. CDR3 nucleotides: TGTGCCAGCAGTGAAGCACCCCGTTTGCGTGGCACCATATATTTT.

This chain uses TRBV11-3 with TRBJ2-2; the match to TRBD1 covers 8 bases. The CDR3 sequence is 15 residues long. Losses at the gene ends were 3 bases for V and 5 bases for J; bases not matched to a gene: 5. The germline V gene encodes CDR1 SGHNT and CDR2 YENEEA. The CDR3 nucleotides read TGTGCCAGCAGCTTCAGGGGGCTTAGGACCGGGGAGCTGTTTTTT. This gives the protein CASSFRGLRTGELFF.

CDR3: CASNMGGTSGGQETQYF. CDR3 in DNA: TGTGCCAGCAACATGGGCGGGACTAGCGGGGGCCAAGAGACCCAGTACTTC. The rearrangement joins TRBV7-9 to TRBJ2-5; 14 bases map to TRBD2. Germline values: CDR1 SEHNR, CDR2 FQNEAQ (reference sequence). V trimming: 7 bases; J trimming: 1 base; junction bases outside the gene matches: 8. The CDR3 extends over 17 amino acids.

The chain links TRBV2 to TRBJ1-2; D is perhaps TRBD1 (5 bases). The CDR3 has 15 amino acids. V dropped 6 bases and J dropped 6 bases, with 20 bases sitting between them. CDR1 SNHLY and CDR2 FYNNEI come from the germline V gene. CDR3 residues: CASRDSDRGIDGYTF. The CDR3 DNA is TGTGCCAGCAGGGATAGTGACAGAGGGATCGATGGCTACACCTTC.

This rearrangement joins TRBV5-6 to TRBJ1-1; D gene unclear. CDR1 and CDR2 from the germline V gene are SGHDT and YYEEEE. The CDR3 length is 14 residues. The ends were cut back, 6 bases at V and 8 bases at J, with 20 bases in the middle. CDR3 sequence: CASTRVRASTEAFF. CDR3 nucleotides: TGTGCCAGCACCCGGGTGCGGGCATCTACCGAAGCTTTCTTT.

Points on this clone: At the DNA level, this CDR3 is encoded by other sequences in the same sample as well. V is TRBV9 and J is TRBJ1-3; D gene ambiguous. This CDR3 is 14 amino acids long. In germline, CDR1 is SGDLS, CDR2 YYNGEE. V lost 0 bases to trimming and J lost 1 base, with 5 bases between them. CDR3 amino acids: CASSVEGSGNTIYF. As DNA, the CDR3 is TGTGCCAGCAGCGTAGAAGGATCTGGAAACACCATATATTTT.

The chain is built from TRBV4-1 and TRBJ1-2; D is possibly TRBD1 (6 bases). Germline V gene lookup returns CDR1 MGHRA and CDR2 YSYEKL. Trimming took 2 bases from V and 8 from J, leaving 12 bases between them. CDR3 length equals 13 residues. CDR3 protein: CASSQTGARGYTF. The CDR3 region has the DNA TGCGCCAGCAGCCAAACGGGGGCGAGGGGCTACACCTTC.

The gene calls are TRBV7-8 and TRBJ2-2; D uncertain. V lost 5 bases and J 3 bases, leaving 4 bases between the germline ends. The CDR3 sequence is 12 residues long. Looked up from germline, CDR1 is SGHVS and CDR2 is FQNEAQ. In DNA form, the CDR3 reads TGTGCCAGCAGCACGTACACCGGGGAGCTGTTTTTT. It yields the protein CASSTYTGELFF.

The rearrangement uses TRBV11-3 and TRBJ1-1; no firm D call. The CDR3 extends over 16 amino acids. Trimming cost V 2 bases and J 5 bases, with 18 bases left between them. Germline lookup yields CDR1 SGHNT and CDR2 YENEEA. The CDR3 spells CASSLWAGRFGTEAFF. CDR3 sequence (DNA): TGTGCCAGCAGCTTATGGGCAGGTCGGTTTGGGACTGAAGCTTTCTTT.

This chain joins TRBV19 and TRBJ1-5; D is unclear. The CDR3 runs to 12 residues. Germline CDR1 LNHDA, CDR2 SQIVND (reference sequence). V lost 3 bases, J lost 7 bases, and 7 bases lay in between. The CDR3 protein is CASSIWEQPQHF. DNA for the CDR3: TGTGCCAGTAGTATTTGGGAACAGCCCCAGCATTTT.

The chain joins TRBV30 to TRBJ1-2; D ambiguous. The CDR3 covers 12 residues. Germline assignment: CDR1 GTSNPN and CDR2 SVGIG (reference sequence). V dropped 1 base and J dropped 9 bases, with 12 bases sitting between them. The CDR3 DNA reads as TGTGCCTGGAGTGGCCGGACCTTCCGCTACACCTTC. Protein sequence: CAWSGRTFRYTF.

This clone has only one observation. The rearrangement joins TRBV19 to TRBJ2-3; a possible D gene is TRBD2 (5 bases). Trimming removed 8 bases from V and 1 base from J, with 10 bases in between. Germline values: CDR1 LNHDA, CDR2 SQIVND (reference sequence). CDR3 length: 13 residues. CDR3 coding DNA: TGTGCCAGTTACGGACTTGGCACAGATACGCAGTATTTT. Amino acid sequence: CASYGLGTDTQYF.

The genes are TRBV27 and TRBJ1-1, with 11 positions matching TRBD1. J lost 1 base, V lost 5 bases, and 6 bases had no gene match. CDR3 size: 16 residues. Germline V gene sequence: CDR1 MNHEY, CDR2 SMNVEV (reference sequence). DNA for the CDR3: TGTGCCAGCAGTCCCGGACAGGGGGCGCCGAACACTGAAGCTTTCTTT. Its translation is CASSPGQGAPNTEAFF.

The rearrangement joins TRBV2 to TRBJ2-3; D gene ambiguous. Germline CDR1 is SNHLY and CDR2 is FYNNEI. This CDR3 is 15 amino acids long. V shed 5 bases and J shed 6 bases, with 18 bases lying between them. This chain's CDR3 is CASSFLPTTRDTQYF. As DNA, the CDR3 is TGTGCCAGCAGTTTCCTCCCGACCACCAGGGATACGCAGTATTTT.

The chain employs TRBV15 and TRBJ1-3; possibly TRBD1 for D (5 bases). CDR3 size: 18 residues. CDR1 is LNHNV, CDR2 YYDKDF, per germline (reference sequence). The ends were cut back, 0 bases at V and 0 bases at J, with 15 bases in the middle. The DNA for the CDR3 is TGTGCCACCAGCAGAGATCCAAGTCAGGGCGGCTCTGGAAACACCATATATTTT. This codes for CATSRDPSQGGSGNTIYF.

This clone was seen only a few times. This chain uses TRBV7-8 with TRBJ2-3; D possibly corresponds to TRBD2 (5 bases). The CDR3 has 18 residues. V shed 5 bases and J shed 2 bases, with 23 bases lying between them. The germline V gene encodes CDR1 SGHVS and CDR2 FQNEAQ. CDR3 region: CASSRGMDGGGYTDTQYF. CDR3 bases: TGTGCCAGCAGCCGGGGAATGGACGGAGGAGGTTACACAGATACGCAGTATTTT.

The chain couples TRBV5-6 to TRBJ2-7; 9 positions agree with TRBD1. The CDR3 sequence is 15 residues long. The V gene end was trimmed by 4 bases and the J gene end by 1 base; junction bases not matched to a gene: 6. The germline CDR1 and CDR2 sequences are SGHDT and YYEEEE. CDR3 region: CASSRYGTGSYEQYF. DNA of the CDR3: TGTGCCAGCAGCAGGTACGGGACAGGGTCCTACGAGCAGTACTTC.

The CDR3 coding sequence is TGTGCCAGCAGTGGACAGACTCAAGAGACCCAGTACTTC. Translation gives CASSGQTQETQYF. This chain uses TRBV2 with TRBJ2-5, with a tentative D call TRBD1 (5 bases). V was shortened by 4 bases and J by 2 bases, with 8 bases between the two germline ends. Germline V gene lookup returns CDR1 SNHLY and CDR2 FYNNEI. This CDR3 contains 13 residues. The full variable domain, with the rest looked up from reference TRBV2 and TRBJ2-5, is EPEVTQTPSHQVTQMGQEVILRCVPISNHLYFYWYRQILGQKVEFLVSFYNNEISEKSEIFDDQFSVERPDGSNFTLKIRSTKLEDSAMYFCASSGQTQETQYFGPGTRLLVL.